The source of this T cell receptor (beta chain) is a study of beta chain features in type 1 diabetes. Findings and limits, study-wide: Researchers could not determine here whether HLA type influences TCRB rearrangement.

As to this clone: The antigen is not known.

Sequenced material consisted of expressed TCRB transcripts (all of the isolated RNA was reverse transcribed). TCRdb's table, derived via immunoSEQ multiplex PCR, lists solely in-frame clones and lacks some. The data show roughly 240,000 clones, 13% to 15% seen once. Per germline, CDR1 KGHSH and CDR2 LQKENI. There are 15 residues in the CDR3. The trim removed 6 bases at V and 6 bases at J, leaving 13 bases unmatched. The source material was naive CD4+ T cells from blood. This rearrangement joins TRBV18 to TRBJ1-2; 7 bases agree with TRBD1. The sequence was obtained from a woman aged 40-49 years in good health. The CDR3: CASSPAPTGADGYTF. The CDR3 DNA follows: TGTGCCAGCTCTCCAGCCCCCACAGGGGCTGATGGCTACACCTTC.